This entry is about one T cell receptor beta chain. This sample was taken from a study of blood T cell repertoires in COVID-19. Study-level background: Acute and convalescent COVID-19 samples came from the United States, Italy and Spain. T cells, B-cell-depleted T cells, or PBMCs provided the cDNA or gDNA that served as material.

Original methodology: Amplification of reference gene primers provided the estimated nucleated cell counts. Libraries were prepared by immunoSEQ multiplex PCR; TCRdb keeps only in-frame clonotypes and omits some of them. V and J calls and clone size are copied from that table; D and trimming were computed from the DNA. This table holds 120,000 or so clones, about nine tenths found once. The CDR3 is 16 amino acids. Germline CDR1 and CDR2: LNHDA and SQIVND (reference sequence). V trimming: 3 bases; J trimming: 2 bases; junction bases outside the gene matches: 8. This sequence joins TRBV19 and TRBJ2-5; 8 bases fit TRBD2. The TCR comes from a human donor in a cohort sampled during active COVID-19. What was sequenced was peripheral blood. CDR3 nucleotides: TGTGCCAGTAGTATCAATCGCGGGGGGCGACAAGAGACCCAGTACTTC. It codes for CASSINRGGRQETQYF.